The T cell receptor (beta chain) described here comes from a study of T cells in Graves' hyperthyroidism and ophthalmopathy. Across the whole study: Blood from the periphery was taken at initial diagnosis, before any treatment.

About this clonotype itself: Its antigen is unknown.

Researchers amplified the TCR beta CDR3 regions from RNA transcripts. TCR CDR3 regions were first amplified by RT-PCR with HTBI primers. Via MiXCR, TCRdb re-called the multiplex PCR reads, giving one row per CDR3 protein. The table includes a few hundred thousand distinct CDR3 sequences, 20% to 25% detected once. The ends lost 5 bases at V and 5 bases at J; junction bases unmatched: 11. The CDR3 has 15 amino acids. Patients aged 18 to 65 had newly diagnosed hyperthyroidism of under 2 months' duration. Exclusion of patients followed from uncontrolled infection, other autoimmune disease, pregnancy or lactation. Regarding the study as a whole: Ophthalmopathy was predicted by the model a median of roughly 6.6 months ahead of onset.

This clonotype originated in a man younger than 30 with Graves' hyperthyroidism. The chain uses TRBV12-3 or TRBV12-4 and TRBJ2-7; 8 bases fit TRBD2. Sequencing used blood. CDR3 in DNA: TGTGCCAGCAGTACGTCTGAGCGGGGGTGGCACGAGCAGTACTTC. Its translation: CASSTSERGWHEQYF.